This T cell receptor (beta chain) emerged from a study of blood T cells in healthy people across ages. General study points: Higher diversity, along with more naive CD4+ cells, distinguished long-lived donors from aged donors.

About this clonotype: Its antigen is undetermined.

A second PCR, run for roughly 7 to 12 cycles, used a sample-barcoded 5' primer plus a J-beta primer mix. From the 5' RACE reads, TCRdb called clonotypes with MiXCR, one entry per CDR3 protein. The sample comprises more than 550,000 distinct CDR3 sequences, approximately 22% of which are singletons, and 20% to 25% rests with the top ten. CDR3 length equals 15 residues. V gave up 1 base and J gave up 4 bases, with 14 bases separating them. CDR1 is SGHRS and CDR2 is YFSETQ in the germline V gene. A minimum of 5 micrograms of total RNA was extracted per sample. This clonotype was sampled from a man aged 70-80 years in good health. The sample consisted of blood. The chain combines TRBV5-1 with TRBJ1-1; D is perhaps TRBD1 (5 bases). CDR3 sequence reads: CASSLSFGGGTEAFF. The CDR3, as DNA: TGCGCCAGCAGCTTGTCCTTCGGGGGTGGCACTGAAGCTTTCTTT.